These 17 T cell receptor beta chains were sequenced from one sample in a study of human T cells and chemical hapten exposure. One entry per CDR3 protein results from TCRdb running MiXCR on the RACE reads. The sample includes about 52,000 distinct CDR3 sequences, approximately 11% of them seen just once. Noted time point: patch test 1, 2 weeks after DPC sensitization. Treatment specified: therapeutic diphenylcyclopropenone sensitization with weekly scalp DPC. The authors extracted total RNA from unfractionated whole blood. Sequences were derived from whole blood, sampled in connection with sensitization to the hapten diphenylcyclopropenone (DPC). Receptors originate from a woman in her 40s with alopecia areata. Some clones in this sample may be carry-over from other donors' samples.

The chain employs TRBV6-2 or TRBV6-3 and TRBJ2-7; D could derive from TRBD1 or TRBD2 (5 bases each). The CDR3 extends over 14 amino acids. CDR1 is MNHEY, CDR2 SVGEGT, per germline. The V end was cut by 2 bases, the J end by 2 bases, with 10 bases between. CDR3 bases: TGTGCCAGCAGTTACACGGGACGGGCCTACGAGCAGTACTTC. It is translated as CASSYTGRAYEQYF.

The chain is built from TRBV7-2 and TRBJ2-3; the D is unclear. CDR3 size: 15 residues. CDR1 is SGHTA, CDR2 FQGNSA, per germline. V was clipped by 1 base and J by 0 bases, with 8 bases between them. The CDR3: CASSLGQLSTDTQYF. The CDR3 nucleotides read TGTGCCAGCAGCTTAGGCCAGCTTAGCACAGATACGCAGTATTTT.

The chain has TRBV9 and TRBJ2-7, with 8 bases identical to TRBD1. CDR3 length: 15 residues. The ends lost 0 bases at V and 2 bases at J; junction bases unmatched: 4. Germline values: CDR1 SGDLS, CDR2 YYNGEE. Here the CDR3 DNA reads TGTGCCAGCAGCGTAGCCGAGACAGGGGCCTACGAGCAGTACTTC. This sequence encodes CASSVAETGAYEQYF. Complete variable domain (other parts from reference TRBV9 and TRBJ2-7): DSGVTQTPKHLITATGQRVTLRCSPRSGDLSVYWYQQSLDQGLQFLIQYYNGEERAKGNILERFSAQQFPDLHSELNLSSLELGDSALYFCASSVAETGAYEQYFGPGTRLTVT.

This clonotype was observed a handful of times. The V gene is TRBV24-1, the J gene TRBJ1-2; 7 nucleotides agree with TRBD1. Germline loops: CDR1 KGHDR, CDR2 SFDVKD. The CDR3 consists of 14 residues. Germline trimming cut 10 bases from V and 8 bases from J; bases unmatched to any gene: 15. The CDR3 sequence: CATSEGATYGGYTF. As DNA, the CDR3 is TGTGCCACTTCTGAGGGGGCTACCTATGGAGGCTACACCTTC.

This clonotype has just a few counts. The chain employs TRBV7-9 and TRBJ1-6; D call uncertain. This CDR3 contains 14 residues. CDR1 SEHNR and CDR2 FQNEAQ come from the germline V gene (reference sequence). V lost 5 bases, J lost 7 bases, and 12 bases lay in between. CDR3 bases: TGTGCCAGCAGCGGGCGGGCTTTCAATTCACCCCTCCACTTT. Translation: CASSGRAFNSPLHF.

The rearrangement links TRBV4-3 to TRBJ2-7, with TRBD1 identical over 8 bases. Germline V CDR1 and CDR2: LGHNA, YSLEER. V trimming: 0 bases; J trimming: 9 bases; junction bases outside the gene matches: 13. This CDR3 comprises 16 residues. The CDR3 loop is CASSQEYGTGITRQYF. The CDR3 bases are TGCGCCAGCAGCCAAGAATACGGGACAGGTATTACGAGGCAGTACTTC.

This clonotype was seen only a few times. This rearrangement joins TRBV6-5 to TRBJ2-7; weak D call: TRBD2 (6 bases). The CDR3 length is 15 residues. Per the germline V gene, CDR1 is MNHEY and CDR2 is SVGAGI. V lost 4 bases and J lost 2, with 15 bases in between. The CDR3: CASSSSTGETYEQYF. CDR3 DNA sequence: TGTGCCAGCAGTTCCAGCACGGGAGAAACCTACGAGCAGTACTTC.

This clonotype was counted a few times. CDR3 residues: CASSFSASYEQYF. CDR3 bases: TGTGCCAGCAGTTTTAGCGCGTCCTACGAGCAGTACTTC. The V gene is TRBV28, the J gene TRBJ2-7; possible D gene TRBD2, 5 bases. Trimming pared 3 bases from V and 1 base from J, leaving 7 bases between. This CDR3 has 13 residues. Germline CDR1 is MDHEN and CDR2 is SYDVKM. The full variable domain, its missing parts supplied by reference TRBV28 and TRBJ2-7, is DVKVTQSSRYLVKRTGEKVFLECVQDMDHENMFWYRQDPGLGLRLIYFSYDVKMKEKGDIPEGYSVSREKKERFSLILESASTNQTSMYLCASSFSASYEQYFGPGTRLTVT.

The table lists this clonotype with many counts. J is TRBJ2-3 and V is TRBV7-9; 9 bases map to TRBD2. Germline V gives CDR1 SEHNR, CDR2 FQNEAQ (reference sequence). This CDR3 spans 20 amino acids. The V gene end was trimmed by 7 bases and the J gene end by 4 bases; junction bases not matched to a gene: 24. This CDR3 reads CASNPPGARGGRYFADTQYF. The CDR3 region has the DNA TGTGCCAGCAACCCTCCCGGGGCGCGGGGGGGCCGGTATTTCGCAGATACGCAGTATTTT.

V gene TRBV9 combines with J gene TRBJ2-1; no clear D. Trimming stripped 0 bases from V and 5 bases from J, with 6 bases between. Germline V CDR1 and CDR2: SGDLS, YYNGEE. This CDR3 spans 13 amino acids. CDR3: CASSVASHNEQFF. CDR3 bases: TGTGCCAGCAGCGTAGCTAGTCACAATGAGCAGTTCTTC.

This sequence joins TRBV6-5 and TRBJ2-5; D is unclear. Between the trimmed V and J ends, which lost 10 bases and 2 bases, there was a span of 17 bases. Germline CDR1 reads MNHEY; CDR2 reads SVGAGI. The CDR3 sequence is 14 residues long. CDR3: CATHVGFGQETQYF. The CDR3 nucleotides are TGTGCCACCCACGTCGGGTTTGGTCAAGAGACCCAGTACTTC.

The V and J genes are TRBV23-1 and TRBJ2-6; 12 nucleotides agree with TRBD1. TRBV23-1 is labeled an ORF, and its function is uncertain. The CDR3 runs 20 residues. V lost 0 bases and J lost 0; bases outside the gene matches: 6. The CDR3 nucleotides are TGCGCCAGCAGTCAATCGGGGACAGGGGGCCAAATCTCTGGGGCCAACGTCCTGACTTTC. Translation: CASSQSGTGGQISGANVLTF.

Many counts were recorded for this clonotype. The chain combines TRBV10-3 with TRBJ2-3; 8 bases agree with TRBD1. The germline CDR1 and CDR2 sequences are ENHRY and SYGVKD. The CDR3 has 14 residues. Trimming removed 4 bases from V and 2 bases from J; junction bases left unmatched: 2. The CDR3 here is CAISGGQVTDTQYF. The CDR3 nucleotides read TGTGCCATCAGTGGGGGACAGGTCACAGATACGCAGTATTTT.

This clonotype was seen many times. V and J are TRBV6-5 and TRBJ2-1; 9 nucleotides line up with TRBD1. This CDR3 is built from 17 residues. Germline values: CDR1 MNHEY, CDR2 SVGAGI. The V segment lost 5 bases and the J segment 10 bases; nucleotides outside the gene matches: 18. CDR3 in amino acids: CASSPRTGVLSSREQFF. The CDR3 DNA sequence: TGTGCCAGCAGTCCGAGGACAGGGGTATTATCCTCGCGAGAGCAGTTCTTC.

This clonotype was counted a few times. The chain combines TRBV3-1 with TRBJ2-3; 8 bases are a match to TRBD2. Germline V gives CDR1 LGHDT, CDR2 YNNKEL (reference sequence). The CDR3 is made up of 18 amino acids. Germline trimming cut 4 bases from V and 0 bases from J; bases unmatched to any gene: 12. In nucleotides, the CDR3 is TGTGCCAGCAGCCTCGCCCTACTAGCGGATACTAGCACAGATACGCAGTATTTT. Translated: CASSLALLADTSTDTQYF.

This clonotype counts as medium-sized. The chain is built from TRBV29-1 and TRBJ2-2; weak D call: TRBD2 (5 bases). There are 13 residues in the CDR3. Trimming removed 4 bases from V and 6 bases from J, with 12 bases in between. Germline CDR1 and CDR2: SQVTM and ANQGSEA. The CDR3 nucleotides read TGCAGCGTTGCAACGCCCGGGGCCGGGGAGCTGTTTTTT. This translates into CSVATPGAGELFF.

The rearrangement joins TRBV28 to TRBJ2-3; D tentatively fits TRBD1 or TRBD2 (5 bases each). The V end was cut by 6 bases, the J end by 5 bases, with 6 bases between. Germline loops: CDR1 MDHEN, CDR2 SYDVKM. The CDR3 is 11 residues long. CDR3 loop: CASRGEDTQYF. Here the CDR3 DNA reads TGTGCCAGCAGGGGGGAAGATACGCAGTATTTT. Variable domain in full (rest from reference TRBV28 and TRBJ2-3): DVKVTQSSRYLVKRTGEKVFLECVQDMDHENMFWYRQDPGLGLRLIYFSYDVKMKEKGDIPEGYSVSREKKERFSLILESASTNQTSMYLCASRGEDTQYFGPGTRLTVL.